Each of the 27 T cell receptor beta chains below was sequenced from the same sample in a study of radiotherapy plus CTLA-4 blockade in lung cancer. The protocol was immunoSEQ multiplex PCR, while the TCRdb copy is restricted to in-frame clones and leaves out a portion. In the table there are 30,000 to 40,000 clones, 70% to 80% of which are singletons. The specimen comprised peripheral blood, sampled from a patient treated with radiotherapy plus ipilimumab. Receptors were obtained from a human donor with non-small cell lung cancer that progressed on radiotherapy plus ipilimumab.

J is TRBJ2-5 and V is TRBV7-9, with D perhaps matching TRBD2 (7 bases). The CDR3 length is 16 residues. V was trimmed by 4 bases and J by 5 bases, leaving 20 bases between them. Germline values: CDR1 SEHNR, CDR2 FQNEAQ (reference sequence). CDR3 nucleotides: TGTGCCAGCAGCTCTTCCAGGACCAGGGGAGGGGAGACCCAGTACTTC. Translating gives CASSSSRTRGGETQYF. The full variable domain, with the rest looked up from reference TRBV7-9 and TRBJ2-5, is DTGVSQNPRHKITKRGQNVTFRCDPISEHNRLYWYRQTLGQGPEFLTYFQNEAQLEKSRLLSDRFSAERPKGSFSTLEIQRTEQGDSAMYLCASSSSRTRGGETQYFGPGTRLLVL.

This clone was observed a few times. J is TRBJ2-2 and V is TRBV27; D gene ambiguous. The V and J ends lost 2 bases and 4 bases respectively, with 8 bases between them. Per the germline V gene, CDR1 is MNHEY and CDR2 is SMNVEV (reference sequence). This CDR3 spans 14 amino acids. CDR3 protein: CASSLVGFTGELFF. CDR3 sequence (DNA): TGTGCCAGCAGTTTAGTTGGTTTCACCGGGGAGCTGTTTTTT.

The rearrangement links TRBV27 to TRBJ1-2; 11 bases map to TRBD1. This CDR3 has 14 amino acids. V dropped 4 bases and J dropped 8; count of bases not matched to a gene: 6. Germline CDR1 reads MNHEY; CDR2 reads SMNVEV (reference sequence). The CDR3 spells CASSSGQGAMGYTF. The CDR3 DNA is TGTGCCAGCAGTTCCGGACAGGGGGCAATGGGCTACACCTTC.

The V gene is TRBV5-8, the J gene TRBJ1-3, with D maybe TRBD1 (5 bases). Germline-derived CDR1 and CDR2 are SGHTS and YDEGEE. Trimming left V 3 bases short and J 2 bases short, with 12 bases between. The CDR3 consists of 15 residues. The CDR3 DNA reads TGTGCCAGCAGCTGGAACGGGGGAACTGGAAACACCATATATTTT. This codes for CASSWNGGTGNTIYF.

J is TRBJ1-6 and V is TRBV11-2, with D unclear. The CDR3 covers 15 residues. CDR1 and CDR2 (germline): SGHAT, FQNNGV. The V and J ends lost 2 bases and 10 bases respectively, with 15 bases between them. The CDR3 is CASSLQSTSESPLHF. The DNA for the CDR3 is TGTGCCAGCAGCTTACAGTCAACCAGCGAATCACCCCTCCACTTT.

This rearrangement joins TRBV2 to TRBJ2-1; no clear D gene. The CDR3 is 12 residues long. The germline V gene encodes CDR1 SNHLY and CDR2 FYNNEI. The V end was cut by 7 bases, the J end by 7 bases, with 11 bases between. CDR3 residues: CASIQGPNEQFF. As DNA, the CDR3 is TGTGCCAGCATCCAAGGACCAAATGAGCAGTTCTTC.

The chain is built from TRBV11-2 and TRBJ1-1; TRBD1 aligns across 9 bases. This CDR3 comprises 13 residues. V shed 5 bases and J 9 bases; nucleotides not matched to a gene: 7. The germline gives CDR1 SGHAT, CDR2 FQNNGV. The CDR3 here is CASSNGQGTKAFF. The CDR3 nucleotides read TGTGCCAGCAGCAACGGACAGGGGACAAAAGCTTTCTTT.

This clone was observed a few times. The genes are TRBV19 and TRBJ1-2; 11 bases fit TRBD1. Germline V lookup: CDR1 LNHDA, CDR2 SQIVND (reference sequence). J was trimmed by 4 bases and V by 7 bases; bases with no gene match: 5. The CDR3 sequence is 14 residues long. The CDR3 DNA follows: TGTGCCAGTATCGGGACAGGGGGATCCTATGGCTACACCTTC. Protein sequence: CASIGTGGSYGYTF.

Note on this clone: Other DNA sequences within the sample encode an identical CDR3. CDR3 residues: CAWTLGGLTYNEQFF. The CDR3, as DNA: TGTGCCTGGACTTTAGGAGGCCTCACCTACAATGAGCAGTTCTTC. The rearrangement links TRBV30 to TRBJ2-1; the D gene is possibly TRBD2 (5 bases). Trimming removed 4 bases from V and 2 bases from J, with 15 bases in between. Per the germline V gene, CDR1 is GTSNPN and CDR2 is SVGIG (reference sequence). The CDR3 is made up of 15 amino acids.

The chain carries TRBV19 and TRBJ2-7, with 8 bases aligning to TRBD1. Germline V gene data show CDR1 as LNHDA and CDR2 as SQIVND (reference sequence). This CDR3 is built from 13 residues. Losses at the gene ends were 4 bases for V and 7 bases for J; bases not matched to a gene: 6. As DNA, the CDR3 is TGTGCCAGTAGTAGGACAGGGCTTCGGGAGCAGTACTTC. As protein: CASSRTGLREQYF.

The chain uses TRBV30 and TRBJ1-2; the D gene is possibly TRBD1 (6 bases). V gave up 3 bases and J gave up 2 bases, with 10 bases separating them. This CDR3 contains 13 residues. Germline CDR1 GTSNPN, CDR2 SVGIG (reference sequence). CDR3 sequence: CAWSYGQNYGYTF. The CDR3, as DNA: TGTGCCTGGAGCTACGGACAGAACTATGGCTACACCTTC.

The chain has TRBV5-4 and TRBJ2-7; the match to TRBD2 covers 11 bases. Trimming removed 7 bases from V and 5 bases from J; junction bases left unmatched: 5. CDR1 and CDR2 from the germline V gene are SGHNT and YYREEE (reference sequence). The CDR3 runs 13 residues. DNA for the CDR3: TGTGCCAGCCAACTAGCGGGAGTAAACGAGCAGTACTTC. The encoded protein is CASQLAGVNEQYF.

DNA of the CDR3: TGTGCCAGTAGTACACCCCCGGGGGGGAGCACCGGGGAGCTGTTTTTT. Residues: CASSTPPGGSTGELFF. The chain combines TRBV19 with TRBJ2-2; 8 bases align to TRBD2. The germline V gene has CDR1 LNHDA and CDR2 SQIVND (reference sequence). The CDR3 length is 16 residues. The V segment lost 4 bases and the J segment 4 bases; nucleotides outside the gene matches: 8.

The V gene is TRBV5-6, the J gene TRBJ1-2; the D is unclear. Germline V gene lookup returns CDR1 SGHDT and CDR2 YYEEEE. There are 14 residues in the CDR3. V lost 0 bases and J lost 7, with 13 bases in between. The CDR3 nucleotides are TGTGCCAGCAGCTTGGAAGGCGGCGTTGGTGGCTACACCTTC. Its protein product is CASSLEGGVGGYTF. The full variable domain, rest sourced from reference TRBV5-6 and TRBJ1-2, is DAGVTQSPTHLIKTRGQQVTLRCSPKSGHDTVSWYQQALGQGPQFIFQYYEEEERQRGNFPDRFSGHQFPNYSSELNVNALLLGDSALYLCASSLEGGVGGYTFGSGTRLTVV.

This clone was detected a few times. This sequence joins TRBV2 and TRBJ2-1; D could derive from TRBD1 or TRBD2 (7 bases each). The CDR3 spans 15 residues. CDR1 and CDR2 from the germline V gene are SNHLY and FYNNEI. V shed 8 bases and J shed 7 bases, with 21 bases lying between them. The CDR3 DNA sequence: TGTGCCAGCCTAACCAGCGGGACAGCCCCAAATGAGCAGTTCTTC. Translated: CASLTSGTAPNEQFF.

The J gene is TRBJ2-1, the V gene TRBV7-9, with D perhaps matching TRBD1 or TRBD2 (5 bases each). This CDR3 has 13 residues. Per the germline V gene, CDR1 is SEHNR and CDR2 is FQNEAQ (reference sequence). V was pared by 4 bases and J by 6 bases, with 10 bases between. The CDR3 spells CASSWDVGNEQFF. CDR3 coding DNA: TGTGCCAGCAGCTGGGACGTCGGCAATGAGCAGTTCTTC.

The V call is TRBV18, the J call TRBJ1-1; 11 bases match TRBD1. With 4 bases clipped from V and 0 bases from J, the junction kept 1 base outside the gene matches. Germline V gene sequence: CDR1 KGHSH, CDR2 LQKENI. The CDR3 sequence is 15 residues long. This CDR3 reads CASSLGQGVNTEAFF. As DNA, the CDR3 is TGTGCCAGCTCACTGGGACAGGGGGTGAACACTGAAGCTTTCTTT.

This chain links TRBV28 with TRBJ2-1; D is ambiguous. Trimming took off 8 bases at V and 2 bases at J, with 4 bases between the two ends. Germline V gives CDR1 MDHEN, CDR2 SYDVKM. The CDR3 totals 11 residues. CDR3 sequence: CASRAYNEQFF. CDR3 nucleotide sequence: TGTGCCAGCCGCGCCTACAATGAGCAGTTCTTC.

Within the sample, this clone is medium-sized (0.01 to 0.1%). The rearrangement joins TRBV28 to TRBJ2-2, with D perhaps TRBD2 (5 bases). Germline values: CDR1 MDHEN, CDR2 SYDVKM. The CDR3 contains 13 residues. Trimming cost V 4 bases and J 7 bases, with 10 bases left between them. The CDR3: CASSSVGSGELFF. CDR3 in DNA: TGTGCCAGCAGTTCTGTGGGGAGCGGGGAGCTGTTTTTT.

This clone showed up just a few times. The chain couples TRBV4-3 to TRBJ1-1, with a tentative D call TRBD1 (5 bases). The V end was cut by 4 bases, the J end by 5 bases, with 14 bases between. CDR3 length equals 14 residues. CDR1 is LGHNA, CDR2 YSLEER, per germline. The CDR3: CASSLSAGRTEAFF. For the CDR3, the DNA is TGCGCCAGCAGCCTTTCGGCAGGGCGAACTGAAGCTTTCTTT.

The genes are TRBV4-1 and TRBJ1-4; tentatively, D is TRBD1 (6 bases). The V end lost 0 bases, the J end lost 6 bases, and 23 bases lay between the germline ends. The germline V gene encodes CDR1 MGHRA and CDR2 YSYEKL. The CDR3 is made up of 19 amino acids. This chain's CDR3 is CASSQDLPGRGERDEKLFF. Here the CDR3 DNA reads TGCGCCAGCAGCCAAGATCTTCCAGGGAGGGGGGAGAGGGATGAAAAACTGTTTTTT.

The genes are TRBV10-2 and TRBJ1-2, with TRBD1 matching over 10 bases. The V segment lost 4 bases and the J segment 4 bases; nucleotides outside the gene matches: 6. This CDR3 contains 15 residues. Germline lookup yields CDR1 WSHSY and CDR2 SAAADI. DNA of the CDR3: TGCGCCAGCAGTGGCGGGGACAGGGGACCCTATGGCTACACCTTC. Its protein is CASSGGDRGPYGYTF.

The chain couples TRBV19 to TRBJ2-4, with 11 nucleotides matching TRBD1. Trimming cost V 3 bases and J 2 bases; bases outside gene matches: 3. From germline, CDR1 is LNHDA and CDR2 SQIVND (reference sequence). CDR3 length: 16 amino acids. The CDR3 protein is CASSIWDRGTKNIQYF. The CDR3 DNA sequence: TGTGCCAGTAGTATTTGGGACAGGGGGACCAAAAACATTCAGTACTTC.

The V gene is TRBV7-8, the J gene TRBJ2-2, with D possibly being TRBD2 (7 bases). Trimming cost V 8 bases and J 2 bases, with 21 bases left between them. The CDR3 runs to 17 residues. The germline gives CDR1 SGHVS, CDR2 FQNEAQ. This CDR3 is CASPLSPGGSNTGELFF. CDR3 coding DNA: TGTGCCAGCCCCCTCTCTCCGGGGGGCTCAAACACCGGGGAGCTGTTTTTT.

The genes are TRBV9 and TRBJ1-4, with unresolved D. The germline V and J ends were trimmed by 4 bases and 5 bases, with 15 bases remaining between them. Germline values: CDR1 SGDLS, CDR2 YYNGEE. The CDR3 has 15 amino acids. As DNA, the CDR3 is TGTGCCAGCAGCCCAGAGGGAGGCTTGAATGAAAAACTGTTTTTT. It translates to CASSPEGGLNEKLFF.

The V call is TRBV28, the J call TRBJ1-2, with no clear D. This CDR3 is 14 amino acids long. CDR1 is MDHEN and CDR2 is SYDVKM in the germline V gene. V was trimmed by 6 bases and J by 2 bases, leaving 13 bases between them. CDR3: CASRPPGDNYGYTF. The DNA of the CDR3 is TGTGCCAGCAGGCCTCCGGGAGACAACTATGGCTACACCTTC.

In DNA form, the CDR3 reads TGTGCCAGTCGACTGGGCTCCTACAATGAGCAGTTCTTC. Protein product: CASRLGSYNEQFF. This sequence joins TRBV7-9 and TRBJ2-1; D remains ambiguous. V lost 9 bases, J lost 0 bases, and 9 bases lay in between. This CDR3 region has 13 residues. The germline CDR1 and CDR2 sequences are SEHNR and FQNEAQ (reference sequence).